These 32 T cell receptor beta chains were sequenced from one sample in a study of response to subunit inactivated influenza vaccine. MiXCR, run by TCRdb on the RT-PCR reads, gives a single entry per CDR3 protein. In the table there are a few hundred thousand distinct CDR3 sequences, about a fifth of which are singletons. The sample was PBMCs from blood, taken about 20 months after vaccination. The receptors stem from a man aged 45 to 70 who received an inactivated influenza vaccine.

This clonotype turned up a few times. The V call is TRBV12-3 or TRBV12-4, the J call TRBJ1-2; 8 bases are shared with TRBD1. V trimming: 6 bases; J trimming: 2 bases; junction bases outside the gene matches: 5. This CDR3 is 14 amino acids long. CDR3 loop: CASSERTGNYGYTF. The CDR3 DNA sequence: TGTGCCAGCAGCGAAAGGACAGGGAACTATGGCTACACCTTC.

J is TRBJ2-2 and V is TRBV12-3 or TRBV12-4; D call uncertain. The CDR3 covers 16 residues. V gave up 6 bases and J gave up 0 bases, with 14 bases separating them. This CDR3 is CASSKQLVSNTGELFF. For the CDR3, the DNA is TGTGCCAGCAGCAAACAGTTGGTCTCGAACACCGGGGAGCTGTTTTTT.

The rearrangement joins TRBV2 to TRBJ1-5, with unresolved D. V was shortened by 1 base and J by 5 bases, with 9 bases between the two germline ends. The length of the CDR3 is 14 residues. Per germline, CDR1 SNHLY and CDR2 FYNNEI. This CDR3 reads CASSEGLRDQPQHF. The CDR3 bases are TGTGCCAGCAGTGAAGGACTGCGGGATCAGCCCCAGCATTTT.

In this sample, this clonotype turned up a few times. The V call is TRBV12-3 or TRBV12-4, the J call TRBJ2-2, with 8 bases that match TRBD1. This CDR3 contains 15 residues. The V segment lost 5 bases and the J segment 6 bases; nucleotides outside the gene matches: 8. The CDR3 nucleotides read TGTGCCAGCAGTGTACAGGGGACAGGCGCCGGGGAGCTGTTTTTT. Its translation: CASSVQGTGAGELFF.

This clonotype was counted only a few times. The chain combines TRBV4-2 with TRBJ1-2, with D possibly TRBD1 on 6 matching bases. Germline V gene sequence: CDR1 LGHNA, CDR2 YNFKEQ. Trimming cost V 0 bases and J 4 bases, with 12 bases left between them. The CDR3 contains 15 residues. CDR3 sequence: CASSQDRAGAYGYTF. In nucleotides, the CDR3 is TGTGCCAGCAGCCAAGATCGGGCAGGGGCCTATGGCTACACCTTC.

This clonotype occurred a few times. The CDR3 DNA reads TGCAGTGCGAGGGCCCTAACTAGAACACCCCTCCACTTT. Its protein is CSARALTRTPLHF. The genes are TRBV20-1 and TRBJ1-6; D is unclear. This CDR3 spans 13 amino acids. Trimming removed 6 bases from V and 11 bases from J, with 17 bases in between. CDR1 and CDR2 (germline): DFQATT, SNEGSKA (reference sequence).

The gene calls are TRBV4-1 and TRBJ2-2, with D possibly matching TRBD2 (6 bases). The length of the CDR3 is 15 residues. Germline CDR1 MGHRA, CDR2 YSYEKL. V gave up 0 bases and J gave up 4 bases, with 9 bases separating them. The CDR3 bases are TGCGCCAGCAGCCAAGAGGGACTTTCCACCGGGGAGCTGTTTTTT. The encoded protein is CASSQEGLSTGELFF.

The chain combines TRBV28 with TRBJ1-1, with D unresolved. Germline V gene lookup returns CDR1 MDHEN and CDR2 SYDVKM. The V end was cut by 5 bases, the J end by 2 bases, with 18 bases between. This CDR3 region has 16 residues. The CDR3 DNA reads TGTGCCAGCAGTCCCCCCGGGCTCTACCTAAACACTGAAGCTTTCTTT. This translates into CASSPPGLYLNTEAFF.

This sequence joins TRBV19 and TRBJ1-4; D is ambiguous. The ends were cut back, 7 bases at V and 7 bases at J, with 19 bases in the middle. Germline CDR1 LNHDA, CDR2 SQIVND (reference sequence). CDR3 size: 15 residues. Here the CDR3 DNA reads TGTGCCAGTACTCATACGGACGTTGGAGGTGAAAAACTGTTTTTT. Amino acids: CASTHTDVGGEKLFF. Based on the CDR3 plus reference TRBV19 and TRBJ1-4, the full variable domain is DGGITQSPKYLFRKEGQNVTLSCEQNLNHDAMYWYRQDPGQGLRLIYYSQIVNDFQKGDIAEGYSVSREKKESFPLTVTSAQKNPTAFYLCASTHTDVGGEKLFFGSGTQLSVL.

The sample holds a few counts of this clonotype. J is TRBJ1-4 and V is TRBV20-1, with D unresolved. CDR1 DFQATT and CDR2 SNEGSKA come from the germline V gene (reference sequence). Trimming took off 5 bases at V and 7 bases at J, with 14 bases between the two ends. CDR3 size: 13 residues. The CDR3 region has the DNA TGCAGTGCTCTCGTCCCGGCGGGTGAAAAACTGTTTTTT. This sequence encodes CSALVPAGEKLFF.

The rearrangement joins TRBV19 to TRBJ2-1; 12 bases line up with TRBD2. The CDR3 has 15 amino acids. V lost 10 bases and J lost 6; bases outside the gene matches: 10. Germline V gene sequence: CDR1 LNHDA, CDR2 SQIVND (reference sequence). The CDR3: CATRPGLAGLNEQFF. The CDR3 region has the DNA TGTGCCACCCGACCGGGACTAGCGGGCCTCAATGAGCAGTTCTTC. Full variable domain (missing parts from reference TRBV19 and TRBJ2-1): DGGITQSPKYLFRKEGQNVTLSCEQNLNHDAMYWYRQDPGQGLRLIYYSQIVNDFQKGDIAEGYSVSREKKESFPLTVTSAQKNPTAFYLCATRPGLAGLNEQFFGPGTRLTVL.

On this clonotype: One junction end disagrees with the germline gene, perhaps due to a read error. The chain carries TRBV6-5 and TRBJ1-2; D gene ambiguous. The CDR3 is 15 amino acids. Germline lookup yields CDR1 MNHEY and CDR2 SVGAGI. In nucleotides, the CDR3 is TGTGCCAGCAGTTACTCGGGGAGACGAAACTATGGCCACACCTTC. It specifies CASSYSGRRNYGHTF.

In its sample, this clonotype was seen a few times. V and J are TRBV20-1 and TRBJ1-5; unclear D gene. The V gene's germline CDR1 is DFQATT and CDR2 SNEGSKA (reference sequence). The V gene lost 3 bases and the J gene lost 2 bases, with 8 bases spanning the gap. The CDR3 is 13 amino acids. The CDR3 reads CSARRSGNQPQHF. The CDR3 region has the DNA TGCAGTGCTAGGAGGTCGGGCAATCAGCCCCAGCATTTT.

The chain is built from TRBV10-3 and TRBJ2-1; the match to TRBD2 covers 9 bases. This CDR3 has 16 amino acids. V lost 0 bases and J lost 6; bases outside the gene matches: 6. Germline values: CDR1 ENHRY, CDR2 SYGVKD. This chain's CDR3 is CAISESLAGVLNEQFF. In nucleotides, the CDR3 is TGTGCCATCAGTGAGTCGTTAGCGGGAGTCCTCAATGAGCAGTTCTTC.

This clonotype was seen a handful of times. The chain has TRBV4-2 and TRBJ2-3; possible D gene TRBD1, 6 bases. From germline, CDR1 is LGHNA and CDR2 YNFKEQ. The CDR3 contains 15 residues. With 1 base removed from V and 4 bases from J, the gap between germline ends came to 12 bases. The chain's CDR3 is CASSQGTGWADTQYF. DNA for the CDR3: TGTGCCAGCAGCCAAGGAACAGGGTGGGCAGATACGCAGTATTTT.

This clonotype was seen ten or more times. The chain's CDR3 is CASSIWDSPNYGYTF. In nucleotides, the CDR3 is TGTGCCAGCAGCATCTGGGACAGCCCCAACTATGGCTACACCTTC. The chain recombines TRBV7-2 with TRBJ1-2; TRBD1 matches at 7 bases. Trimming cost V 5 bases and J 2 bases; bases outside gene matches: 8. There are 15 residues in the CDR3. The germline CDR1 and CDR2 sequences are SGHTA and FQGNSA.

The sample holds a few counts of this clonotype. The chain has TRBV7-2 and TRBJ2-4, with 7 bases that match TRBD2. V shed 1 base and J 8 bases; nucleotides not matched to a gene: 8. This CDR3 has 15 residues. In germline, CDR1 is SGHTA, CDR2 FQGNSA. CDR3 in DNA: TGTGCCAGCAGCTTAGTTGCGCAGGGAGGGGACATTCAGTACTTC. This sequence encodes CASSLVAQGGDIQYF.

This clonotype turned up a few times. The chain carries TRBV20-1 and TRBJ1-2, with a tentative D call TRBD1 (5 bases). V was pared by 0 bases and J by 0 bases, with 11 bases between. Germline values: CDR1 DFQATT, CDR2 SNEGSKA (reference sequence). This CDR3 comprises 15 residues. The CDR3 nucleotides read TGCAGTGCTAGAGATCGAAAGGGGCCTAACTATGGCTACACCTTC. Amino acids: CSARDRKGPNYGYTF.

This sequence joins TRBV12-3 or TRBV12-4 and TRBJ1-6; TRBD1 matches at 9 bases. V shed 6 bases, J shed 7 bases, and the junction held 10 bases outside the gene matches. The CDR3 length is 16 residues. Here the CDR3 reads CASRFGQGSLNSPLHF. CDR3 nucleotides: TGTGCCAGCAGATTCGGACAGGGGTCCCTAAATTCACCCCTCCACTTT.

V gene TRBV5-1 combines with J gene TRBJ1-1; D not certain. Trimming shortened V by 0 bases and J by 10 bases, and 16 bases separated the two germline ends. The germline gives CDR1 SGHRS, CDR2 YFSETQ. The CDR3 sequence is 14 residues long. The CDR3 loop is CASSLDSAALGAFF. The CDR3 DNA is TGCGCCAGCAGCTTGGATTCTGCAGCCCTGGGAGCTTTCTTT.

V gene TRBV4-3 combines with J gene TRBJ2-5; D might be TRBD1 (5 bases). The CDR3 loop spans 14 amino acids. The V and J ends lost 1 base and 5 bases respectively, with 11 bases between them. Germline-derived CDR1 and CDR2 are LGHNA and YSLEER. CDR3 sequence: CASSQALAGETQYF. The CDR3 DNA is TGCGCCAGCAGCCAAGCGCTGGCAGGGGAGACCCAGTACTTC.

This clonotype was picked up a small number of times. This chain connects TRBV5-1 to TRBJ1-4; D gene unclear. The ends were cut back, 4 bases at V and 4 bases at J, with 11 bases in the middle. The germline V gene encodes CDR1 SGHRS and CDR2 YFSETQ. CDR3 length: 14 amino acids. CDR3 DNA sequence: TGCGCCAGCAGCCGCGACGGGGTTAATGAAAAACTGTTTTTT. Translation gives CASSRDGVNEKLFF.

The chain links TRBV4-3 to TRBJ1-5; no firm D call. V was shortened by 5 bases and J by 8 bases, with 13 bases between the two germline ends. The CDR3 has 13 residues. Looked up from germline, CDR1 is LGHNA and CDR2 is YSLEER. The CDR3 region has the DNA TGCGCCAGCAGCTCACATTTGTCGGAGCCCCAGCATTTT. Translation: CASSSHLSEPQHF.

This clonotype was seen ten or more times. The CDR3 DNA reads TGTGCCAGCAGCCAAGAACCGGGACAGGGGTGGGAAAAACTGTTTTTT. Translation: CASSQEPGQGWEKLFF. V gene TRBV4-2 combines with J gene TRBJ1-4; 10 bases fit TRBD1. The CDR3 totals 16 residues. With V trimmed by 0 bases and J by 8 bases, 6 bases remained unmatched. Per the germline V gene, CDR1 is LGHNA and CDR2 is YNFKEQ.

The chain carries TRBV2 and TRBJ2-7, with 7 bases matching TRBD2. The germline V gene encodes CDR1 SNHLY and CDR2 FYNNEI. V lost 3 bases to trimming and J lost 2 bases; unmatched junction nucleotides: 4. The CDR3 covers 14 residues. Written as DNA, the CDR3 is TGTGCCAGCAGTGACCCAGCGGGGACCTACGAGCAGTACTTC. Its protein is CASSDPAGTYEQYF.

This clonotype was detected a few times. This chain joins TRBV6-1 and TRBJ2-7; D tentatively fits TRBD1 or TRBD2 (5 bases each). CDR1 and CDR2 (germline): MNHNS, SASEGT. V was cut by 6 bases and J by 3 bases, with 12 bases left in between. The CDR3 loop spans 13 amino acids. CDR3 DNA sequence: TGTGCCAGCAGGGCCCGGGACCGCTACGAGCAGTACTTC. Protein sequence: CASRARDRYEQYF.

A single count supports this clonotype. The chain combines TRBV20-1 with TRBJ2-7; 8 bases fit TRBD2. Germline V gene lookup returns CDR1 DFQATT and CDR2 SNEGSKA (reference sequence). The CDR3 runs 11 residues. Trimming at V came to 5 bases and at J to 9 bases, leaving 6 bases not matched to a gene. CDR3 protein: CSAYGRASQYF. CDR3 in DNA: TGCAGTGCTTACGGGAGGGCTTCGCAGTACTTC.

This rearrangement joins TRBV5-1 to TRBJ2-3; D is unresolved. CDR1 is SGHRS and CDR2 is YFSETQ in the germline V gene. The V gene lost 7 bases and the J gene lost 3 bases, with 18 bases spanning the gap. CDR3 length: 15 amino acids. The CDR3 DNA reads TGCGCCAGCCGACCCACCCCGACTCAGACAGATACGCAGTATTTT. Residues: CASRPTPTQTDTQYF.

This chain uses TRBV12-3 or TRBV12-4 with TRBJ2-7; 10 bases fit TRBD1. The length of the CDR3 is 13 residues. The ends lost 10 bases at V and 2 bases at J; junction bases unmatched: 5. The CDR3 here is CATRQGAPYEQYF. The DNA of the CDR3 is TGTGCCACCCGACAGGGGGCCCCCTACGAGCAGTACTTC.

In this sample, this clonotype turned up many times. J is TRBJ2-1 and V is TRBV6-1, with D perhaps TRBD2 (6 bases). The germline CDR1 and CDR2 sequences are MNHNS and SASEGT. V was cut by 7 bases and J by 5 bases, with 18 bases left in between. The CDR3 is 15 residues long. The CDR3 loop is CASKRPGLPDNEQFF. CDR3 coding DNA: TGTGCCAGCAAGCGTCCGGGACTTCCTGACAATGAGCAGTTCTTC.

This clonotype occurred many times. The V gene is TRBV27, the J gene TRBJ1-5; D not resolved. Deletions cut 2 bases from V and 4 bases from J, with 6 bases between. CDR1 MNHEY and CDR2 SMNVEV come from the germline V gene (reference sequence). The CDR3 is 13 residues long. The DNA for the CDR3 is TGTGCCAGCAGTTTAGTCGTGAATCAGCCCCAGCATTTT. Protein product: CASSLVVNQPQHF.

The V and J genes are TRBV6-1 and TRBJ1-1, with 9 bases aligning to TRBD1. Looked up from germline, CDR1 is MNHNS and CDR2 is SASEGT. J lost 1 base, V lost 6 bases, and 3 bases had no gene match. CDR3 length: 14 residues. CDR3 DNA sequence: TGTGCCAGCAGGCCGGGACAGGGGAACACTGAAGCTTTCTTT. Protein: CASRPGQGNTEAFF.